Below, 25 T cell receptor beta chains from the same sample are listed, as sequenced in a study of blood T cell repertoires in COVID-19. Produced via immunoSEQ multiplex PCR; TCRdb's table is partial and in-frame only. The table shows 150,000 or so clones, with more than 75% occurring only once. What was sequenced was peripheral blood. Receptors were obtained from a human donor with acute or convalescent COVID-19. The donor label of this sample is uncertain.

J is TRBJ2-3 and V is TRBV6-2 or TRBV6-3; TRBD1 matches 10 bases. CDR3 size: 16 residues. Germline assignment: CDR1 MNHEY and CDR2 SVGEGT. Trimming took 5 bases from V and 3 from J; bases not matched to a gene: 8. CDR3 loop: CASSRQGARWTDTQYF. CDR3 coding DNA: TGTGCCAGCAGTAGACAGGGGGCGAGGTGGACAGATACGCAGTATTTT.

As DNA, the CDR3 is TGTGCCAGCAGCTTGTACACTCCGGGAGCCTACGAGCAGTACTTC. Translation: CASSLYTPGAYEQYF. The rearrangement uses TRBV7-8 and TRBJ2-7, with TRBD2 as a possible D gene (6 bases). Germline V gene data show CDR1 as SGHVS and CDR2 as FQNEAQ. V lost 3 bases, J lost 2 bases, and 14 bases lay in between. The CDR3 is 15 residues long.

The gene calls are TRBV9 and TRBJ1-5; possibly TRBD1 for D (5 bases). Germline V gives CDR1 SGDLS, CDR2 YYNGEE. Between the trimmed V and J ends, which lost 4 bases and 7 bases, there was a span of 18 bases. The length of the CDR3 is 15 residues. CDR3 region: CASSPTLGWGQPQHF. In nucleotides, the CDR3 is TGTGCCAGCAGCCCCACCCTCGGGTGGGGCCAGCCCCAGCATTTT.

The gene calls are TRBV9 and TRBJ1-2; 8 bases line up with TRBD1. Trimming cost V 1 base and J 6 bases; bases outside gene matches: 5. Germline loops: CDR1 SGDLS, CDR2 YYNGEE. The CDR3 loop spans 14 amino acids. CDR3 DNA: TGTGCCAGCAGCGTACGGGACAGGTACGATGGCTACACCTTC. Translated: CASSVRDRYDGYTF. Full variable domain (remainder filled in from reference TRBV9 and TRBJ1-2): DSGVTQTPKHLITATGQRVTLRCSPRSGDLSVYWYQQSLDQGLQFLIQYYNGEERAKGNILERFSAQQFPDLHSELNLSSLELGDSALYFCASSVRDRYDGYTFGSGTRLTVV.

This clone was counted once. V usage is TRBV30 and J usage is TRBJ2-6; the match to TRBD1 covers 11 bases. Losses at the gene ends were 3 bases for V and 0 bases for J; bases not matched to a gene: 7. The CDR3 sequence is 18 residues long. From germline, CDR1 is GTSNPN and CDR2 SVGIG (reference sequence). The CDR3 bases are TGTGCCTGGAGCGCCCGGACAGGGGGCTTCTCTGGGGCCAACGTCCTGACTTTC. Its protein product is CAWSARTGGFSGANVLTF.

This chain connects TRBV5-1 to TRBJ1-1; 9 bases are shared with TRBD1. Germline lookup yields CDR1 SGHRS and CDR2 YFSETQ. With 4 bases clipped from V and 3 bases from J, the junction kept 7 bases outside the gene matches. The CDR3 length is 15 residues. The CDR3 sequence is CASSAGQGVYTEAFF. The CDR3 coding sequence is TGCGCCAGCAGCGCGGGACAGGGCGTTTACACTGAAGCTTTCTTT.

In its sample, this clone was seen a few times. The chain carries TRBV11-3 and TRBJ2-1, with a tentative D call TRBD2 (5 bases). The CDR3 is 15 residues long. Deletions cut 5 bases from V and 2 bases from J, with 13 bases between. Germline lookup yields CDR1 SGHNT and CDR2 YENEEA. Here the CDR3 reads CASSRGGLPYNEQFF. As DNA, the CDR3 is TGTGCCAGCAGCCGCGGCGGGTTACCCTACAATGAGCAGTTCTTC.

The chain combines TRBV27 with TRBJ1-2; D call uncertain. Deletions cut 3 bases from V and 4 bases from J, with 9 bases between. The CDR3 runs to 13 residues. CDR1 is MNHEY and CDR2 is SMNVEV in the germline V gene (reference sequence). Written as DNA, the CDR3 is TGTGCCAGCAGTTTGGCGGTTGGCTATGGCTACACCTTC. Translating gives CASSLAVGYGYTF.

V gene TRBV2 combines with J gene TRBJ1-6, with 8 bases fitting TRBD1. V dropped 10 bases and J dropped 9; count of bases not matched to a gene: 14. Germline V lookup: CDR1 SNHLY, CDR2 FYNNEI. This CDR3 is 15 amino acids long. The CDR3 loop is CAIRREQGASSPLHF. The CDR3 DNA follows: TGTGCCATCCGAAGGGAGCAGGGGGCCAGTTCACCCCTCCACTTT.

The chain has TRBV5-5 and TRBJ2-2, with TRBD1 as a possible D gene (5 bases). The germline V gene has CDR1 SGHKS and CDR2 YYEKEE (reference sequence). V lost 5 bases, J lost 1 base, and 9 bases lay in between. The CDR3 is 14 amino acids. DNA for the CDR3: TGTGCCAGCAGTTTTCAGGGGAACACCGGGGAGCTGTTTTTT. It codes for CASSFQGNTGELFF.

As regards this clone: The same CDR3 arises from other DNA sequences in this sample as well. The chain is built from TRBV18 and TRBJ1-1; 7 nucleotides match TRBD1. The V and J ends lost 6 bases and 2 bases, in that order; junction bases with no gene match: 6. The CDR3 extends over 14 amino acids. From germline, CDR1 is KGHSH and CDR2 LQKENI. The DNA of the CDR3 is TGTGCCAGCTCTCGGGACAGAACCAACACTGAAGCTTTCTTT. As protein: CASSRDRTNTEAFF.

The rearrangement joins TRBV5-8 to TRBJ2-1, with D uncertain. The V gene lost 2 bases and the J gene lost 0 bases, with 9 bases spanning the gap. CDR3 length: 15 amino acids. The germline CDR1 and CDR2 sequences are SGHTS and YDEGEE. CDR3 in amino acids: CASSFEVFSYNEQFF. The CDR3 bases are TGTGCCAGCAGCTTCGAGGTTTTCTCCTACAATGAGCAGTTCTTC.

The V and J genes are TRBV6-6 and TRBJ1-5; TRBD1 matches at 7 bases. Looked up from germline, CDR1 is MNHNY and CDR2 is SVGAGI (reference sequence). V dropped 5 bases and J dropped 2; count of bases not matched to a gene: 9. This CDR3 has 16 amino acids. CDR3 coding DNA: TGTGCCAGCAGTGCTGAATACGACAGGGGCAATCAGCCCCAGCATTTT. As protein: CASSAEYDRGNQPQHF.

The rearrangement joins TRBV6-2 or TRBV6-3 to TRBJ1-1, with 7 bases lining up with TRBD1. Germline V gene sequence: CDR1 MNHEY, CDR2 SVGEGT. Losses at the gene ends were 5 bases for V and 4 bases for J; bases not matched to a gene: 7. This CDR3 has 14 amino acids. For the CDR3, the DNA is TGTGCCAGCAGTACTGACAGGGTCGGCACTGAAGCTTTCTTT. Protein sequence: CASSTDRVGTEAFF.

V and J are TRBV7-3 and TRBJ2-3; 8 bases agree with TRBD1. This CDR3 contains 14 residues. Losses at the gene ends were 2 bases for V and 8 bases for J; bases not matched to a gene: 6. The germline gives CDR1 SGHTA, CDR2 FQGTGA. CDR3 sequence: CASSLGQGFGTQYF. CDR3 coding DNA: TGTGCCAGCAGCTTAGGACAGGGATTCGGTACGCAGTATTTT.

This chain uses TRBV6-6 with TRBJ1-2; TRBD1 matches at 8 bases. Per germline, CDR1 MNHNY and CDR2 SVGAGI (reference sequence). With V trimmed by 4 bases and J by 6 bases, 7 bases remained unmatched. The CDR3 spans 14 residues. CDR3 protein: CASSFSDRADGYTF. DNA of the CDR3: TGTGCCAGCAGTTTTTCGGACAGGGCGGATGGCTACACCTTC.

This clone has a single count. The genes are TRBV6-5 and TRBJ1-4; 7 bases match TRBD1. CDR3 length equals 13 residues. J gave up 8 bases and V 6 bases, and 6 bases lay outside the gene matches. From germline, CDR1 is MNHEY and CDR2 SVGAGI. This CDR3 is CASSQGVWEKLFF. The DNA of the CDR3 is TGTGCCAGCAGCCAGGGGGTGTGGGAAAAACTGTTTTTT.

This clone was counted a few times. The chain recombines TRBV5-1 with TRBJ2-3, with TRBD1 as a possible D gene (6 bases). Germline CDR1 is SGHRS and CDR2 is YFSETQ. This CDR3 has 17 amino acids. V was shortened by 3 bases and J by 0 bases, with 17 bases between the two germline ends. CDR3 region: CASSWGHGEGSTDTQYF. CDR3 coding DNA: TGCGCCAGCAGCTGGGGACACGGAGAGGGTAGCACAGATACGCAGTATTTT.

This rearrangement joins TRBV6-2 or TRBV6-3 to TRBJ1-1; 10 positions agree with TRBD1. CDR3 length: 18 residues. V was clipped by 3 bases and J by 1 base; unmatched bases: 11. Germline V gene data show CDR1 as MNHEY and CDR2 as SVGEGT. As DNA, the CDR3 is TGTGCCAGCAGTTATAACCCACCTCGGGACAGGGGGAACACTGAAGCTTTCTTT. The encoded protein is CASSYNPPRDRGNTEAFF.

This chain connects TRBV11-2 to TRBJ1-4; 11 nucleotides align to TRBD1. The CDR3 spans 17 residues. V lost 1 base, J lost 8 bases, and 9 bases stayed unmatched. Germline V gene lookup returns CDR1 SGHAT and CDR2 FQNNGV. The CDR3 reads CASSLARTGGGSEKLFF. In DNA, the CDR3 is TGTGCCAGCAGCTTAGCGAGGACAGGGGGCGGTTCGGAAAAACTGTTTTTT.

The chain recombines TRBV5-5 with TRBJ2-3, with D possibly being TRBD2 (5 bases). Trimming removed 3 bases from V and 2 bases from J, with 10 bases in between. Germline V CDR1 and CDR2: SGHKS, YYEKEE (reference sequence). CDR3 length: 14 amino acids. The CDR3 nucleotides read TGTGCCAGCAGCTCCCGGGGTTTCACAGATACGCAGTATTTT. Translation: CASSSRGFTDTQYF. Supplemented by reference TRBV5-5 and TRBJ2-3, the full variable domain reads DAGVTQSPTHLIKTRGQQVTLRCSPISGHKSVSWYQQVLGQGPQFIFQYYEKEERGRGNFPDRFSARQFPNYSSELNVNALLLGDSALYLCASSSRGFTDTQYFGPGTRLTVL.

This clone was recorded only once. The J gene is TRBJ1-1, the V gene TRBV18; no definite D call. CDR3 size: 15 residues. V was clipped by 4 bases and J by 1 base, with 13 bases between them. Germline V gives CDR1 KGHSH, CDR2 LQKENI. The CDR3 reads CASSQTNAGNTEAFF. The DNA for the CDR3 is TGTGCCAGCTCACAGACTAATGCAGGGAACACTGAAGCTTTCTTT.

The chain combines TRBV7-9 with TRBJ2-7, with 7 bases matching TRBD1. The V gene end was trimmed by 6 bases and the J gene end by 1 base; junction bases not matched to a gene: 15. CDR3 length equals 17 residues. CDR1 is SEHNR, CDR2 FQNEAQ, per germline (reference sequence). CDR3 bases: TGTGCCAGCAGTTCGGCGCAGACCGGGACAGTATCCTACGAGCAGTACTTC. Translating gives CASSSAQTGTVSYEQYF.

DNA of the CDR3: TGTGCCAGCAGGGGGTCGACAGGGCTGGGGGAGACCCAGTACTTC. Translated, it gives CASRGSTGLGETQYF. The rearrangement links TRBV2 to TRBJ2-5, with 7 positions matching TRBD1. Unmatched junction bases numbered 12, after V lost 6 bases and J lost 5 bases. This CDR3 is 15 amino acids long. The V gene's germline CDR1 is SNHLY and CDR2 FYNNEI.

This clone has only one observation. The chain uses TRBV19 and TRBJ2-7, with 7 bases fitting TRBD1. This CDR3 is built from 15 residues. The junction had 7 bases not matched to a gene; V was cut back by 5 bases and J by 0 bases. Per the germline V gene, CDR1 is LNHDA and CDR2 is SQIVND (reference sequence). CDR3 region: CASSETGDSSYEQYF. CDR3 bases: TGTGCCAGTAGTGAGACCGGGGACAGCTCCTACGAGCAGTACTTC.